This TCR beta chain was sequenced for a study of Ad26.COV2.S vaccination and SARS-CoV-2 variants. Study-wide context: In the study, Ad26.COV2.S was injected intramuscularly once, or twice 56 days apart.

Germline V CDR1 and CDR2: SGHNT, YENEEA. V lost 0 bases and J lost 5, with 19 bases in between. The CDR3 spans 17 residues. Generated by immunoSEQ multiplex PCR, the TCRdb table keeps only in-frame clones and is missing some. The sample lists roughly 500,000 clones, nearly 90% occurring once. This sample's treatment: around 19 received Ad26.COV2.S at low or high dose, single or two shots; about 5 received placebo; per-sample allocation not given. Sampling was performed 63 days after the first vaccine or placebo injection. Source: peripheral blood, taken in a trial of Ad26.COV2.S vaccine versus placebo. The receptor was derived from a person between 18 and 65 years old who received the Ad26.COV2.S COVID-19 vaccine or a placebo. This rearrangement joins TRBV11-3 to TRBJ2-5, with D perhaps being TRBD1 or TRBD2 (6 bases each). CDR3 loop: CASSLDISTGSGETQYF. The CDR3 DNA reads as TGTGCCAGCAGCTTAGACATCTCGACAGGCAGCGGGGAGACCCAGTACTTC.